Each of the 17 T cell receptor beta chains below was sequenced from the same sample in a study of cytomegalovirus exposure and HLA in healthy donors. In the PCR, 60 Vbeta and 13 Jbeta primers were used. Only in-frame clones appear in the TCRdb table, and some are missing; sequencing was by immunoSEQ multiplex PCR. The sample lists 45,000 to 65,000 clones, roughly 76% occurring once. Input material: PBMCs. The receptor set was obtained from a woman in her forties in good health and CMV-seropositive.

This clone was detected a few times. The gene calls are TRBV19 and TRBJ1-4; possible D gene TRBD1, 6 bases. Trimming shortened V by 6 bases and J by 1 base, and 15 bases separated the two germline ends. Germline CDR1 and CDR2: LNHDA and SQIVND (reference sequence). The CDR3 is made up of 16 amino acids. CDR3 sequence (DNA): TGTGCCAGTAGATCGGGGAACAGGGTAACTAATGAAAAACTGTTTTTT. Translating it yields CASRSGNRVTNEKLFF.

Comment on this clone: At one boundary the junction diverges from the germline segment, which might be a read error. The rearrangement joins TRBV7-6 to TRBJ2-1, with 7 bases that match TRBD2. Germline lookup yields CDR1 SGHVS and CDR2 FNYEAQ. This CDR3 has 15 amino acids. CDR3 amino acids: CASSLAALSDNEQFF. For the CDR3, the DNA is TGTGCCAGCAGCCTAGCGGCCCTTTCAGACAATGAGCAGTTCTTC.

The rearrangement links TRBV28 to TRBJ1-1; D is unclear. This CDR3 is built from 12 residues. Germline V gives CDR1 MDHEN, CDR2 SYDVKM. V dropped 5 bases and J dropped 9 bases, with 13 bases sitting between them. As DNA, the CDR3 is TGTGCCAGCAGTGTAGGTATCAGGAAAGCTTTCTTT. Encoded protein: CASSVGIRKAFF. The whole variable domain, remainder taken from reference TRBV28 and TRBJ1-1, is DVKVTQSSRYLVKRTGEKVFLECVQDMDHENMFWYRQDPGLGLRLIYFSYDVKMKEKGDIPEGYSVSREKKERFSLILESASTNQTSMYLCASSVGIRKAFFGQGTRLTVV.

The chain carries TRBV7-6 and TRBJ1-1, with 9 bases fitting TRBD1. V lost 3 bases and J lost 6; bases outside the gene matches: 2. The CDR3 is made up of 13 amino acids. In germline, CDR1 is SGHVS, CDR2 FNYEAQ. The CDR3 region has the DNA TGTGCCAGCAGCTTGGGACAGGGTCCTGAAGCTTTCTTT. Its protein is CASSLGQGPEAFF.

The chain is built from TRBV30 and TRBJ2-1; 8 positions match TRBD1. Germline CDR1 and CDR2: GTSNPN and SVGIG (reference sequence). The CDR3 covers 12 residues. The V segment lost 5 bases and the J segment 7 bases; nucleotides outside the gene matches: 4. The CDR3 reads CAWGWTGNEQFF. The CDR3 DNA is TGTGCCTGGGGCTGGACAGGGAATGAGCAGTTCTTC.

This clone was recorded only once. The chain recombines TRBV7-2 with TRBJ1-6; D is unclear. The V end was cut by 0 bases, the J end by 9 bases, with 12 bases between. CDR3 length: 15 amino acids. Germline V lookup: CDR1 SGHTA, CDR2 FQGNSA. The CDR3 nucleotides read TGTGCCAGCAGCTTAGCGCTGGGAGGAAGTTCACCCCTCCACTTT. Amino acid sequence: CASSLALGGSSPLHF.

This clone was seen more than once but under ten times. This chain joins TRBV30 and TRBJ2-1, with 8 bases that match TRBD2. V was pared by 3 bases and J by 15 bases, with 13 bases of the junction left unmatched. Germline CDR1 is GTSNPN and CDR2 is SVGIG (reference sequence). The CDR3 loop spans 13 amino acids. In DNA, the CDR3 is TGTGCCTGGAGCCTGGGACTAGGAGGCCCCTGGTTCTTC. Amino acids: CAWSLGLGGPWFF.

This clone was seen a few times. The chain carries TRBV10-1 and TRBJ2-7; tentative D call: TRBD1 (8 bases). Germline lookup yields CDR1 WNHNN and CDR2 SYGVQD (reference sequence). The length of the CDR3 is 14 residues. V was shortened by 2 bases and J by 6 bases, with 14 bases between the two germline ends. The CDR3 spells CASSEGQGGTEQYF. The CDR3 region has the DNA TGCGCCAGCAGTGAGGGACAGGGAGGGACCGAGCAGTACTTC.

The genes are TRBV6-6 and TRBJ2-2; D gene ambiguous. Germline loops: CDR1 MNHNY, CDR2 SVGAGI (reference sequence). The CDR3 loop spans 14 amino acids. V was clipped by 4 bases and J by 6 bases, with 12 bases between them. The CDR3 DNA is TGTGCCAGCAGTTCCTCCCCACGGGCCGGGGAGCTGTTTTTT. Protein product: CASSSSPRAGELFF.

V usage is TRBV4-2 and J usage is TRBJ1-3; 11 positions match TRBD1. This CDR3 spans 18 amino acids. Germline-derived CDR1 and CDR2 are LGHNA and YNFKEQ. The J segment lost 4 bases and the V segment lost 4 bases, leaving 12 bases of the junction unmatched. CDR3 nucleotide sequence: TGTGCCAGCAGCCCAAGGACCGGACAGGGGGCGAACGGAAACACCATATATTTT. Its protein product is CASSPRTGQGANGNTIYF.

CDR3 nucleotide sequence: TGTGCCAGCAAGCCCATGGGGGGAGCCAACTATGGCTACACCTTC. Its protein is CASKPMGGANYGYTF. This sequence joins TRBV6-4 and TRBJ1-2; D is perhaps TRBD1 (5 bases). This CDR3 contains 15 residues. The germline V and J ends were trimmed by 7 bases and 2 bases, with 17 bases remaining between them. Germline V gene lookup returns CDR1 MRHNA and CDR2 SNTAGT.

V usage is TRBV5-1 and J usage is TRBJ2-5, with D perhaps TRBD1 (6 bases). Germline CDR1 reads SGHRS; CDR2 reads YFSETQ. Trimming cost V 6 bases and J 5 bases, with 17 bases left between them. CDR3 length equals 14 residues. In DNA form, the CDR3 reads TGCGCCAGCAAACAGGGCCTAGGTTTGGAGACCCAGTACTTC. It specifies CASKQGLGLETQYF.

This clone was recorded once. This chain connects TRBV19 to TRBJ2-5; 8 nucleotides agree with TRBD2. The germline gives CDR1 LNHDA, CDR2 SQIVND (reference sequence). This CDR3 has 12 amino acids. V lost 8 bases and J lost 4; bases outside the gene matches: 3. CDR3 coding DNA: TGTGCCAGTGCGGGGGGAGGAGAGACCCAGTACTTC. This encodes CASAGGGETQYF. The variable domain in full, completed from reference TRBV19 and TRBJ2-5, reads DGGITQSPKYLFRKEGQNVTLSCEQNLNHDAMYWYRQDPGQGLRLIYYSQIVNDFQKGDIAEGYSVSREKKESFPLTVTSAQKNPTAFYLCASAGGGETQYFGPGTRLLVL.

This chain uses TRBV4-3 with TRBJ1-2; TRBD1 matches 10 bases. Germline values: CDR1 LGHNA, CDR2 YSLEER. The V and J ends lost 3 bases and 1 base, in that order; junction bases with no gene match: 2. CDR3 length: 15 amino acids. CDR3 loop: CASSQGTGVNYGYTF. The CDR3, as DNA: TGCGCCAGCAGCCAGGGGACAGGGGTTAACTATGGCTACACCTTC.

CDR3 DNA sequence: TGTGCCAGTAGGGATCGACAGGGAAATGAAAAACTGTTTTTT. Translation: CASRDRQGNEKLFF. The chain links TRBV19 to TRBJ1-4; 7 nucleotides agree with TRBD1. Germline CDR1 and CDR2: LNHDA and SQIVND (reference sequence). CDR3 length equals 14 residues. Trimming at V came to 6 bases and at J to 5 bases, leaving 6 bases not matched to a gene.

This chain connects TRBV6-1 to TRBJ1-1; 8 nucleotides agree with TRBD1. Germline V lookup: CDR1 MNHNS, CDR2 SASEGT. J gave up 6 bases and V 8 bases, and 11 bases lay outside the gene matches. The CDR3 length is 14 residues. As DNA, the CDR3 is TGTGCCAGCGGAAGCACCAGGGGGCAAGCTGAAGCTTTCTTT. Translating gives CASGSTRGQAEAFF.

This clone came up a few times. The junction departs from the called germline gene at one end, perhaps through a read error. The chain couples TRBV7-9 to TRBJ2-1, with D perhaps matching TRBD2 (6 bases). CDR1 SEHNR and CDR2 FQNEAQ come from the germline V gene (reference sequence). The CDR3 sequence is 13 residues long. CDR3 DNA sequence: TGTGCCAGCAGCTTAGGTGACGCGGCGGGGCCGCTCTTC. Translation: CASSLGDAAGPLF.